Each of the 19 T cell receptor beta chains below was sequenced from the same sample in a study of blood T cells in healthy people across ages. Primed by a sample-barcoded 5' primer and a J-beta primer mix, a second PCR proceeded for about 7 to 11 cycles. TCRdb re-called the 5' RACE reads with MiXCR, one entry per CDR3 protein. The top ten clones hold about a sixth of a sample with about 780,000 distinct CDR3 sequences, less than 60% of them seen once. Sequencing was carried out using blood. These TCRs come from an elderly man in good health.

This clonotype was seen only a few times. The chain has TRBV20-1 and TRBJ2-1; D unresolved. Germline V gene sequence: CDR1 DFQATT, CDR2 SNEGSKA (reference sequence). The CDR3 contains 14 residues. V lost 3 bases and J 4 bases, leaving 13 bases between the germline ends. Written as DNA, the CDR3 is TGCAGTGCTAGTAGGAGCGAGAAGTACAATGAGCAGTTCTTC. It yields the protein CSASRSEKYNEQFF.

Details on this clonotype: The junction differs from germline at one of its ends, possibly a read error. The chain uses TRBV7-2 and TRBJ1-5; D possibly corresponds to TRBD1 (5 bases). The CDR3 has 15 amino acids. Germline-derived CDR1 and CDR2 are SGHTA and FQGNSA. The CDR3 DNA sequence: TGTGCCAGCGGCTTAATGGCAGGGAACAATCAGCCCCAGCATTTT. The encoded protein is CASGLMAGNNQPQHF.

The chain carries TRBV5-5 and TRBJ1-2; TRBD1 agrees at 7 bases. Germline-derived CDR1 and CDR2 are SGHKS and YYEKEE (reference sequence). The junction had 5 bases not matched to a gene; V was cut back by 4 bases and J by 2 bases. The CDR3 totals 14 residues. CDR3 region: CASSIPGQNYGYTF. In DNA form, the CDR3 reads TGTGCCAGCAGCATACCGGGACAGAACTATGGCTACACCTTC.

The CDR3 spells CASSFGRGTRTDTQYF. The CDR3 DNA sequence: TGTGCCAGCAGCTTCGGACGGGGGACTCGCACAGATACGCAGTATTTT. The chain combines TRBV11-3 with TRBJ2-3; TRBD2 is a possible D gene (6 bases). CDR1 and CDR2 (germline): SGHNT, YENEEA. Trimming left V 3 bases short and J 1 base short, with 14 bases between. The CDR3 runs to 16 residues. The variable domain in full, with the rest retrieved from reference TRBV11-3 and TRBJ2-3, is EAGVVQSPRYKIIEKKQPVAFWCNPISGHNTLYWYLQNLGQGPELLIRYENEEAVDDSQLPKDRFSAERLKGVDSTLKIQPAELGDSAVYLCASSFGRGTRTDTQYFGPGTRLTVL.

V usage is TRBV5-1 and J usage is TRBJ1-4; no firm D call. Trimming shortened V by 3 bases and J by 12 bases, and 12 bases separated the two germline ends. This CDR3 spans 12 amino acids. CDR1 and CDR2 (germline): SGHRS, YFSETQ. CDR3 amino acids: CASSSRPPELFF. CDR3 nucleotides: TGCGCCAGCAGCTCCAGACCTCCAGAACTGTTTTTT.

In this sample, this clonotype turned up once. At one boundary the junction diverges from the germline segment, which might be a read error. The chain joins TRBV12-3 or TRBV12-4 to TRBJ2-7; TRBD2 is a possible D gene (5 bases). This CDR3 is built from 13 residues. The CDR3 nucleotides are TGTGCCAGCAGTGTAGCGCTAGCAAGCGAGCAGTACTTC. The encoded protein is CASSVALASEQYF.

On this clonotype itself: A much larger clone lies one base from this, so it may be a read error. The V gene is TRBV11-2, the J gene TRBJ2-3; D remains ambiguous. Germline V gene lookup returns CDR1 SGHAT and CDR2 FQNNGV. Trimming shortened V by 6 bases and J by 5 bases, and 18 bases separated the two germline ends. This CDR3 region has 15 residues. CDR3 region: CASSRIDAAIDTQYF. CDR3 DNA: TGTGCCAGCAGTCGGATTGACGCGGCGATAGATACGCAGTATTTT.

This clonotype occurred many times. J is TRBJ2-1 and V is TRBV20-1, with 12 bases aligning to TRBD2. With V trimmed by 3 bases and J by 8 bases, 8 bases remained unmatched. This CDR3 comprises 15 residues. The V gene's germline CDR1 is DFQATT and CDR2 SNEGSKA (reference sequence). CDR3 bases: TGCAGTGCTAGTCGGACTAGCGGGATCTCCCATGAGCAGTTCTTC. This codes for CSASRTSGISHEQFF.

This clonotype was seen more than once but under ten times. V and J are TRBV28 and TRBJ1-1; 8 bases are a match to TRBD1. Germline V gives CDR1 MDHEN, CDR2 SYDVKM. J lost 1 base, V lost 6 bases, and 10 bases had no gene match. The CDR3 extends over 16 amino acids. This chain's CDR3 is CASRRTGPGGNTEAFF. CDR3 sequence (DNA): TGTGCCAGCAGACGGACAGGGCCCGGGGGGAACACTGAAGCTTTCTTT.

J is TRBJ1-5 and V is TRBV24-1; D perhaps matches TRBD1 (6 bases). This CDR3 has 14 residues. Germline V gives CDR1 KGHDR, CDR2 SFDVKD. V was shortened by 5 bases and J by 2 bases, with 9 bases between the two germline ends. CDR3 sequence: CATSGGAGNQPQHF. CDR3 DNA: TGTGCCACCAGTGGGGGGGCAGGCAATCAGCCCCAGCATTTT.

CDR3 DNA sequence: TGCAGTGACGCGACGGACAGGGTCGGCTACAATGAGCAGTTCTTC. As protein: CSDATDRVGYNEQFF. The V and J genes are TRBV20-1 and TRBJ2-1; 8 bases map to TRBD1. V trimming: 7 bases; J trimming: 3 bases; junction bases outside the gene matches: 11. CDR3 size: 15 residues. Germline V gene data show CDR1 as DFQATT and CDR2 as SNEGSKA (reference sequence).

The J gene is TRBJ1-2, the V gene TRBV7-3, with 7 positions matching TRBD1. The CDR3 consists of 14 residues. The J segment lost 5 bases and the V segment lost 5 bases, leaving 8 bases of the junction unmatched. Germline V lookup: CDR1 SGHTA, CDR2 FQGTGA. CDR3 sequence: CASSLAGGEYGYTF. CDR3 sequence (DNA): TGTGCCAGCAGCCTTGCAGGGGGGGAATATGGCTACACCTTC.

The gene calls are TRBV28 and TRBJ1-1; possible D gene TRBD1, 6 bases. The CDR3 spans 15 residues. Per the germline V gene, CDR1 is MDHEN and CDR2 is SYDVKM. Trimming shortened V by 5 bases and J by 0 bases, and 13 bases separated the two germline ends. The CDR3 sequence is CASSLGGSVNTEAFF. The CDR3 nucleotides read TGTGCCAGCAGTCTAGGGGGGTCCGTGAACACTGAAGCTTTCTTT.

At least ten counts were recorded for this clonotype. V and J are TRBV6-1 and TRBJ2-7; 8 nucleotides line up with TRBD1. The J segment lost 2 bases and the V segment lost 6 bases, leaving 6 bases of the junction unmatched. In germline, CDR1 is MNHNS, CDR2 SASEGT. The CDR3 covers 14 residues. CDR3 amino acids: CASRGTGLTYEQYF. DNA of the CDR3: TGTGCCAGCAGGGGGACAGGCCTCACCTACGAGCAGTACTTC.

Notes on this clonotype: A much larger clone lies one base from this, so it may be a read error. V usage is TRBV15 and J usage is TRBJ2-3; D perhaps matches TRBD2 (5 bases). Trimming pared 0 bases from V and 0 bases from J, leaving 10 bases between. The germline gives CDR1 LNHNV, CDR2 YYDKDF (reference sequence). The CDR3 sequence is 16 residues long. This CDR3 is CATSRDQAASTDTQYF. The CDR3 DNA is TGTGCCACCAGCAGAGATCAAGCGGCTAGCACAGATACGCAGTATTTT. The full variable domain, its missing parts supplied by reference TRBV15 and TRBJ2-3, is DAMVIQNPRYQVTQFGKPVTLSCSQTLNHNVMYWYQQKSSQAPKLLFHYYDKDFNNEADTPDNFQSRRPNTSFCFLDIRSPGLGDTAMYLCATSRDQAASTDTQYFGPGTRLTVL.

Remarks on this clonotype: This could be a read error, since a much larger clone is one nucleotide away. The V gene is TRBV12-3 or TRBV12-4, the J gene TRBJ1-2, with D possibly TRBD1 on 6 matching bases. This CDR3 spans 14 amino acids. V was pared by 6 bases and J by 3 bases, with 14 bases between. The CDR3, as DNA: TGTGCCAGCAGGCAGACAGGAGCTGACTATGGCTACACCTTC. It yields the protein CASRQTGADYGYTF.

This clonotype was counted only a few times. The chain couples TRBV7-9 to TRBJ2-7; 11 nucleotides line up with TRBD2. CDR3 length equals 17 residues. The ends lost 2 bases at V and 1 base at J; junction bases unmatched: 7. Germline V CDR1 and CDR2: SEHNR, FQNEAQ (reference sequence). The chain's CDR3 is CASSLRRRTSGSYEQYF. CDR3 DNA sequence: TGTGCCAGCAGCTTACGTCGTAGGACTAGCGGGTCCTACGAGCAGTACTTC.

On this clonotype itself: A much larger clone is a single base away; this may be a read error. The genes are TRBV7-9 and TRBJ2-5; 7 bases are shared with TRBD2. The CDR3 is 16 amino acids. Germline V lookup: CDR1 SEHNR, CDR2 FQNEAQ (reference sequence). V lost 4 bases to trimming and J lost 11 bases; unmatched junction nucleotides: 19. CDR3 DNA: TGTGCCAGCAGCTGGGGGGGGAGCGGAGCCAACAATGAGCAGTACTTC. Translation: CASSWGGSGANNEQYF. Looking up the rest from reference TRBV7-9 and TRBJ2-5 gives the full variable domain: DTGVSQNPRHKITKRGQNVTFRCDPISEHNRLYWYRQTLGQGPEFLTYFQNEAQLEKSRLLSDRFSAERPKGSFSTLEIQRTEQGDSAMYLCASSWGGSGANNEQYFGPGTRLLVL.

The chain joins TRBV5-1 to TRBJ2-6; 7 nucleotides line up with TRBD2. The CDR3 consists of 17 residues. The germline gives CDR1 SGHRS, CDR2 YFSETQ. J lost 0 bases, V lost 1 base, and 4 bases had no gene match. This CDR3 is CASSLPTGGSGANVLTF. The CDR3, as DNA: TGCGCCAGCAGCTTGCCTACGGGGGGCTCTGGGGCCAACGTCCTGACTTTC.